These 26 T cell receptor beta chains originate from one sample sequenced in a study of blood T cell repertoires in COVID-19. The method was immunoSEQ multiplex PCR; TCRdb's version includes in-frame clones alone and lacks a portion of them. The data hold roughly 120,000 clones, with about 85% observed a single time. The sequenced sample was peripheral blood. The receptors here all came from a middle-aged man with acute or convalescent COVID-19.

This clone was recorded once. J is TRBJ1-3 and V is TRBV10-3; 7 bases align to TRBD1. Germline CDR1 ENHRY, CDR2 SYGVKD. V gave up 8 bases and J gave up 4 bases; unmatched junction bases: 8. The CDR3 consists of 14 residues. The CDR3 DNA sequence: TGTGCCATCGAAACAGGGGAGGCAGGAAACACCATATATTTT. Translation gives CAIETGEAGNTIYF.

This clone has just a few counts. The chain has TRBV9 and TRBJ1-3; a possible D gene is TRBD1 (5 bases). V lost 0 bases and J lost 2, with 18 bases in between. Germline V gene lookup returns CDR1 SGDLS and CDR2 YYNGEE. The CDR3 is 18 residues long. The CDR3 sequence is CASSVGSGGGGAGNTIYF. In DNA form, the CDR3 reads TGTGCCAGCAGCGTAGGGTCCGGGGGAGGTGGAGCTGGAAACACCATATATTTT.

The chain carries TRBV7-3 and TRBJ2-2; tentative D call: TRBD2 (5 bases). V lost 5 bases and J lost 7, with 14 bases in between. The CDR3 totals 14 residues. Per germline, CDR1 SGHTA and CDR2 FQGTGA. CDR3 sequence (DNA): TGTGCCAGCAGCCACACTAGAAGCGGCGGGGAGCTGTTTTTT. Amino acid sequence: CASSHTRSGGELFF.

The CDR3 spells CASSLGGGGFRELFF. CDR3 coding DNA: TGCGCCAGCAGCTTGGGAGGAGGGGGCTTTCGGGAGCTGTTTTTT. The chain joins TRBV5-1 to TRBJ2-2, with D perhaps matching TRBD1 (7 bases). Germline CDR1 and CDR2: SGHRS and YFSETQ. This CDR3 is 15 amino acids long. Trimming removed 0 bases from V and 9 bases from J, with 15 bases in between.

This chain links TRBV7-2 with TRBJ2-7; unclear D gene. Germline V gene data show CDR1 as SGHTA and CDR2 as FQGNSA. The CDR3 consists of 13 residues. With 5 bases removed from V and 1 base from J, the gap between germline ends came to 9 bases. CDR3 amino acids: CASSLTRSYEQYF. DNA for the CDR3: TGTGCCAGCAGCCTGACCAGGTCCTACGAGCAGTACTTC.

In DNA, the CDR3 is TGCGCCAGCAGCTTGGCCTCTCGCGGGGGGCGCACAGATACGCAGTATTTT. Protein product: CASSLASRGGRTDTQYF. V usage is TRBV5-1 and J usage is TRBJ2-3; 8 nucleotides match TRBD2. CDR1 is SGHRS and CDR2 is YFSETQ in the germline V gene. Trimming took 0 bases from V and 1 from J; bases not matched to a gene: 7. The CDR3 runs to 17 residues.

This clone is a singleton in its sample. V usage is TRBV7-2 and J usage is TRBJ2-3, with D possibly being TRBD1 (6 bases). Germline CDR1 SGHTA, CDR2 FQGNSA. V dropped 6 bases and J dropped 5 bases, with 15 bases sitting between them. The CDR3 consists of 14 residues. Here the CDR3 DNA reads TGTGCCAGCAGTTCCGGACAGTCTCAAGATACGCAGTATTTT. Translated, it gives CASSSGQSQDTQYF. The full variable domain, rest sourced from reference TRBV7-2 and TRBJ2-3, is GAGVSQSPSNKVTEKGKDVELRCDPISGHTALYWYRQSLGQGLEFLIYFQGNSAPDKSGLPSDRFSAERTGGSVSTLTIQRTQQEDSAVYLCASSSGQSQDTQYFGPGTRLTVL.

V gene TRBV14 combines with J gene TRBJ1-1; D is unclear. Per germline, CDR1 SGHDN and CDR2 FVKESK. The CDR3 is 15 residues long. Trimming stripped 2 bases from V and 1 base from J, with 11 bases between. Here the CDR3 reads CASSQFPPSNTEAFF. The DNA for the CDR3 is TGTGCCAGCAGCCAATTCCCCCCGTCGAACACTGAAGCTTTCTTT.

The CDR3 DNA is TGTGCCAGCAGCCCGGACTGGGACAGAGCCTACGAGCAGTACTTC. This sequence encodes CASSPDWDRAYEQYF. This chain connects TRBV7-2 to TRBJ2-7; 7 positions match TRBD1. The germline V gene encodes CDR1 SGHTA and CDR2 FQGNSA. This CDR3 has 15 residues. V was clipped by 5 bases and J by 2 bases; unmatched bases: 9. The complete variable domain, with remaining parts taken from reference TRBV7-2 and TRBJ2-7, reads GAGVSQSPSNKVTEKGKDVELRCDPISGHTALYWYRQSLGQGLEFLIYFQGNSAPDKSGLPSDRFSAERTGGSVSTLTIQRTQQEDSAVYLCASSPDWDRAYEQYFGPGTRLTVT.

The genes are TRBV6-5 and TRBJ1-2; D call uncertain. The CDR3 runs to 15 residues. CDR1 MNHEY and CDR2 SVGAGI come from the germline V gene. The germline V and J ends were trimmed by 2 bases and 14 bases, with 24 bases remaining between them. CDR3 coding DNA: TGTGCCAGCAGTTACGGGCGGACTTCCCCCCTCGGGTGGACCTTC. Translation gives CASSYGRTSPLGWTF.

The rearrangement uses TRBV10-1 and TRBJ1-2; TRBD1 matches 7 bases. CDR1 is WNHNN and CDR2 is SYGVQD in the germline V gene (reference sequence). The CDR3 spans 13 residues. Trimming at V came to 6 bases and at J to 8 bases, leaving 9 bases not matched to a gene. This CDR3 is CASSGDRASGYTF. Written as DNA, the CDR3 is TGCGCCAGCAGCGGTGACAGGGCTTCAGGCTACACCTTC.

This clone has a handful of counts. J is TRBJ2-2 and V is TRBV20-1, with 10 positions matching TRBD2. Per germline, CDR1 DFQATT and CDR2 SNEGSKA (reference sequence). CDR3 length: 15 residues. Trimming at V came to 3 bases and at J to 7 bases, leaving 8 bases not matched to a gene. The CDR3 DNA reads TGCAGTGCTAGTAGGAGCGGGGGGGCGGACGGGGAGCTGTTTTTT. Residues: CSASRSGGADGELFF.

This clone was picked up one time. The chain recombines TRBV19 with TRBJ2-7, with TRBD1 matching 9 bases. Per the germline V gene, CDR1 is LNHDA and CDR2 is SQIVND (reference sequence). Trimming at V came to 4 bases and at J to 3 bases, leaving 4 bases not matched to a gene. The length of the CDR3 is 14 residues. CDR3 coding DNA: TGTGCCAGTAGTAGGGGACAGGGTATCTACGAGCAGTACTTC. It specifies CASSRGQGIYEQYF.

The chain recombines TRBV10-3 with TRBJ1-3, with D maybe TRBD1 (6 bases). V was pared by 3 bases and J by 1 base, with 16 bases between. Germline V gives CDR1 ENHRY, CDR2 SYGVKD. The CDR3 consists of 17 residues. CDR3 sequence reads: CAISDYDRHSSGNTIYF. In DNA form, the CDR3 reads TGTGCCATCAGTGATTATGACAGGCATTCTTCTGGAAACACCATATATTTT.

The J gene is TRBJ2-5, the V gene TRBV4-3, with TRBD2 as a possible D gene (6 bases). This CDR3 is built from 16 residues. The V and J ends lost 0 bases and 4 bases respectively, with 15 bases between them. Germline assignment: CDR1 LGHNA and CDR2 YSLEER. CDR3 amino acids: CASSQDLVGGLETQYF. DNA for the CDR3: TGCGCCAGCAGCCAAGATCTCGTGGGGGGATTAGAGACCCAGTACTTC.

The chain couples TRBV13 to TRBJ2-2; D perhaps matches TRBD1 (6 bases). Per the germline V gene, CDR1 is PRHDT and CDR2 is FYEKMQ (reference sequence). V lost 4 bases and J 5 bases, leaving 11 bases between the germline ends. This CDR3 has 14 amino acids. The CDR3 region is CASSSQQGTGELFF. The CDR3 DNA reads TGTGCCAGCAGCTCCCAACAGGGAACCGGGGAGCTGTTTTTT.

This clone was observed a few times. The rearrangement joins TRBV4-1 to TRBJ1-1, with 9 bases aligning to TRBD1. The CDR3 is 15 residues long. V lost 3 bases and J lost 5; bases outside the gene matches: 7. Germline-derived CDR1 and CDR2 are MGHRA and YSYEKL. The CDR3 region has the DNA TGCGCCAGCAGCCACGGACAGGGGCCGTTGACTGAAGCTTTCTTT. Protein sequence: CASSHGQGPLTEAFF.

This sequence joins TRBV2 and TRBJ1-6, with TRBD1 matching 7 bases. This CDR3 is built from 15 residues. Germline values: CDR1 SNHLY, CDR2 FYNNEI. Germline trimming cut 8 bases from V and 7 bases from J; bases unmatched to any gene: 11. The CDR3 coding sequence is TGTGCCAGCGCCCGAACAGGGGACCTCAATTCACCCCTCCACTTT. As protein: CASARTGDLNSPLHF.

This clone has just a few counts. The chain joins TRBV4-3 to TRBJ1-6; no clear D. Germline V gives CDR1 LGHNA, CDR2 YSLEER. This CDR3 region has 13 residues. V was cut by 0 bases and J by 10 bases, with 7 bases left in between. The CDR3 protein is CASSQEARSPLHF. In DNA, the CDR3 is TGCGCCAGCAGCCAAGAGGCCCGATCACCCCTCCACTTT.

As to this clone: Mismatch with germline at one junction end may stem from a read error. The chain employs TRBV6-1 and TRBJ1-1; 7 bases agree with TRBD1. Germline CDR1 and CDR2: MNHNS and SASEGT. This CDR3 has 15 amino acids. The CDR3 loop is CASREGGGRGTEAFF. The CDR3 DNA is TGTGCCAGCAGGGAAGGAGGGGGCCGGGGCACTGAAGCTTTCTTT.

The chain carries TRBV2 and TRBJ2-7; D not resolved. The CDR3 spans 12 residues. The V gene's germline CDR1 is SNHLY and CDR2 FYNNEI. V dropped 4 bases and J dropped 0 bases, with 4 bases sitting between them. The DNA of the CDR3 is TGTGCCAGCAGTGCCTACTCCTACGAGCAGTACTTC. Its protein is CASSAYSYEQYF.

The chain uses TRBV27 and TRBJ2-3, with unresolved D. This CDR3 comprises 16 residues. Looked up from germline, CDR1 is MNHEY and CDR2 is SMNVEV (reference sequence). V lost 3 bases and J lost 6, with 19 bases in between. CDR3: CASSLALVGRSDTQYF. The CDR3 bases are TGTGCCAGCAGTTTGGCCCTCGTGGGCCGGTCCGATACGCAGTATTTT.

V gene TRBV6-1 combines with J gene TRBJ2-6; 8 nucleotides match TRBD2. The CDR3 loop spans 16 amino acids. The V segment lost 4 bases and the J segment 1 base; nucleotides outside the gene matches: 3. Germline loops: CDR1 MNHNS, CDR2 SASEGT. As DNA, the CDR3 is TGTGCCAGCAGTGGCGGGGGGCATTCTGGGGCCAACGTCCTGACTTTC. Translating gives CASSGGGHSGANVLTF.

The V and J genes are TRBV4-2 and TRBJ2-1; 7 nucleotides align to TRBD2. J was trimmed by 8 bases and V by 4 bases; bases with no gene match: 5. The CDR3 runs to 13 residues. Germline CDR1 reads LGHNA; CDR2 reads YNFKEQ. CDR3: CASSPGLVDEQFF. The CDR3 nucleotides are TGTGCCAGCAGCCCCGGACTAGTTGATGAGCAGTTCTTC.

The CDR3 is CASSEDRGDEAFF. In DNA form, the CDR3 reads TGTGCCAGCAGCGAGGACAGGGGCGACGAAGCTTTCTTT. V and J are TRBV6-5 and TRBJ1-1; 9 bases align to TRBD1. Per the germline V gene, CDR1 is MNHEY and CDR2 is SVGAGI. V lost 6 bases, J lost 8 bases, and 7 bases stayed unmatched. The CDR3 consists of 13 residues.

J is TRBJ2-7 and V is TRBV27; TRBD1 matches 7 bases. Germline CDR1 and CDR2: MNHEY and SMNVEV (reference sequence). The trim removed 5 bases at V and 3 bases at J, leaving 4 bases unmatched. The length of the CDR3 is 13 residues. CDR3 DNA sequence: TGTGCCAGCAGTGGAAGACAGGGCTACGAGCAGTACTTC. Translated, it gives CASSGRQGYEQYF.